Each of the 14 T cell receptor beta chains below was sequenced from the same sample in a study of Graves' ophthalmopathy and Graves' hyperthyroidism. Amplified TCR beta CDR3 regions were obtained using RNA transcripts as template. Following a first-round RT-PCR that used HTBI primers, a second-round multiplex PCR was carried out. TCRdb re-derived calls from the multiplex PCR reads in MiXCR, one entry per CDR3 protein. Altogether a few hundred thousand distinct CDR3 sequences are present, 15% being singletons, with the ten largest covering roughly 7%. What was sequenced was peripheral blood. The receptors shown here come from a woman between 18 and 29 years old with stable Graves' hyperthyroidism.

This clonotype was counted many times. The chain is built from TRBV12-3 or TRBV12-4 and TRBJ2-5; D is uncertain. This CDR3 has 14 residues. The V end was cut by 6 bases, the J end by 1 base, with 12 bases between. This chain's CDR3 is CASSPRSVQETQYF. The CDR3 DNA follows: TGTGCCAGCAGCCCTAGATCTGTCCAAGAGACCCAGTACTTC.

This clonotype occurred many times. The rearrangement links TRBV6-4 to TRBJ1-2; 9 bases align to TRBD1. CDR3 size: 17 residues. Germline V gene lookup returns CDR1 MRHNA and CDR2 SNTAGT. Unmatched junction bases numbered 11, after V lost 6 bases and J lost 0 bases. Written as DNA, the CDR3 is TGTGCCAGCAGCCGGGCCGGGACAGGGCCGTCTAACTATGGCTACACCTTC. It codes for CASSRAGTGPSNYGYTF.

This clonotype was counted between two and nine times. The J gene is TRBJ1-1, the V gene TRBV29-1; D unresolved. The germline V and J ends were trimmed by 7 bases and 0 bases, with 6 bases remaining between them. The germline gives CDR1 SQVTM, CDR2 ANQGSEA. The CDR3 contains 11 residues. The DNA of the CDR3 is TGCAGCGCTGTGATGAACACTGAAGCTTTCTTT. Protein product: CSAVMNTEAFF.

There are a few counts of this clonotype. The chain couples TRBV19 to TRBJ1-3, with a tentative D call TRBD1 (6 bases). CDR3 length: 17 amino acids. From germline, CDR1 is LNHDA and CDR2 SQIVND (reference sequence). Trimming removed 3 bases at V and 0 bases at J, with 15 bases between. The CDR3 nucleotides read TGTGCCAGTAGTATCCAAAGAGGACAGTACTCTGGAAACACCATATATTTT. Translating it yields CASSIQRGQYSGNTIYF.

This clonotype was seen repeatedly, ten times or more. The V call is TRBV12-5, the J call TRBJ1-1; D possibly corresponds to TRBD1 (6 bases). V shed 5 bases and J shed 2 bases, with 21 bases lying between them. The germline V gene encodes CDR1 LGHNT and CDR2 FRNRAP. The length of the CDR3 is 17 residues. This chain's CDR3 is CASGPGALGGSNTEAFF. The CDR3 nucleotides are TGTGCTAGTGGTCCGGGGGCCTTAGGAGGGTCAAACACTGAAGCTTTCTTT. The complete variable domain, with remaining parts taken from reference TRBV12-5 and TRBJ1-1, reads DARVTQTPRHKVTEMGQEVTMRCQPILGHNTVFWYRQTMMQGLELLAYFRNRAPLDDSGMPKDRFSAEMPDATLATLKIQPSEPRDSAVYFCASGPGALGGSNTEAFFGQGTRLTVV.

The J gene is TRBJ1-5, the V gene TRBV6-2 or TRBV6-3; no definite D call. Germline CDR1 is MNHEY and CDR2 is SVGEGT. The CDR3 loop spans 15 amino acids. Trimming took 7 bases from V and 7 from J, leaving 20 bases between them. CDR3 residues: CASTTDTAGLQPQHF. The CDR3 nucleotides read TGTGCCAGCACCACTGACACGGCTGGGTTGCAGCCCCAGCATTTT.

This clonotype was observed many times. The gene calls are TRBV6-1 and TRBJ2-5; a weak D match, TRBD1 (5 bases). From germline, CDR1 is MNHNS and CDR2 SASEGT. The ends were cut back, 2 bases at V and 5 bases at J, with 15 bases in the middle. This CDR3 has 15 residues. For the CDR3, the DNA is TGTGCCAGCAGTGAATTAGGGCAGGGAAGGGAGACCCAGTACTTC. This encodes CASSELGQGRETQYF.

This clonotype was recorded many times. V and J are TRBV7-8 and TRBJ1-2; the D gene is possibly TRBD1 (5 bases). With 5 bases removed from V and 5 bases from J, the gap between germline ends came to 12 bases. The CDR3 loop spans 13 amino acids. Germline loops: CDR1 SGHVS, CDR2 FQNEAQ. This CDR3 is CASSADSMYGYTF. For the CDR3, the DNA is TGTGCCAGCAGCGCCGACAGCATGTATGGCTACACCTTC.

This clonotype was recorded a few times. V and J are TRBV5-6 and TRBJ2-3; D unresolved. The CDR3 is made up of 15 amino acids. The V gene lost 4 bases and the J gene lost 2 bases, with 14 bases spanning the gap. Germline lookup yields CDR1 SGHDT and CDR2 YYEEEE. The CDR3: CASSPRTAITDTQYF. The CDR3 nucleotides read TGTGCCAGCAGCCCCAGGACGGCGATCACAGATACGCAGTATTTT. The entire variable domain, with the rest obtained from reference TRBV5-6 and TRBJ2-3, is as follows: DAGVTQSPTHLIKTRGQQVTLRCSPKSGHDTVSWYQQALGQGPQFIFQYYEEEERQRGNFPDRFSGHQFPNYSSELNVNALLLGDSALYLCASSPRTAITDTQYFGPGTRLTVL.

This clonotype was observed many times. J is TRBJ2-6 and V is TRBV14; D gene uncertain. Germline CDR1 reads SGHDN; CDR2 reads FVKESK. The length of the CDR3 is 15 residues. V was trimmed by 0 bases and J by 2 bases, leaving 5 bases between them. The CDR3 spells CASSQDEAGANVLTF. CDR3 DNA sequence: TGTGCCAGCAGCCAAGATGAAGCTGGGGCCAACGTCCTGACTTTC.

This clonotype was counted only a few times. The chain links TRBV7-8 to TRBJ2-3; the match to TRBD2 covers 11 bases. Trimming took 4 bases from V and 4 from J; bases not matched to a gene: 7. The germline V gene has CDR1 SGHVS and CDR2 FQNEAQ. CDR3 length: 16 residues. The CDR3 DNA reads as TGTGCCAGCAGCTATCTAGCGGGGGGAATCGCAGATACGCAGTATTTT. Translation: CASSYLAGGIADTQYF.

As for this clonotype: A clone one base away is much larger, so this may be a read error. The V call is TRBV12-3 or TRBV12-4, the J call TRBJ2-5, with 10 bases that match TRBD2. The CDR3 extends over 15 amino acids. In DNA form, the CDR3 reads TGTGCCAGCAGTGCACTAGCGGGACCTCAAGAGACCCGGTACTTC. This encodes CASSALAGPQETRYF.

This clonotype was recorded at least ten times. This chain joins TRBV6-1 and TRBJ1-1; no definite D call. This CDR3 contains 13 residues. The germline V gene encodes CDR1 MNHNS and CDR2 SASEGT. V lost 11 bases, J lost 0 bases, and 13 bases lay in between. The CDR3 DNA sequence: TGTGCCGGAAGTAGATCCTTGAACACTGAAGCTTTCTTT. Its protein is CAGSRSLNTEAFF.

This clonotype came up many times. The chain employs TRBV29-1 and TRBJ2-7; a possible D gene is TRBD1 (6 bases). CDR3 size: 12 residues. Germline CDR1 reads SQVTM; CDR2 reads ANQGSEA. Trimming took 5 bases from V and 2 from J, leaving 10 bases between them. CDR3 residues: CSVTGSPYEQYF. For the CDR3, the DNA is TGCAGCGTTACAGGGTCCCCCTACGAGCAGTACTTC.